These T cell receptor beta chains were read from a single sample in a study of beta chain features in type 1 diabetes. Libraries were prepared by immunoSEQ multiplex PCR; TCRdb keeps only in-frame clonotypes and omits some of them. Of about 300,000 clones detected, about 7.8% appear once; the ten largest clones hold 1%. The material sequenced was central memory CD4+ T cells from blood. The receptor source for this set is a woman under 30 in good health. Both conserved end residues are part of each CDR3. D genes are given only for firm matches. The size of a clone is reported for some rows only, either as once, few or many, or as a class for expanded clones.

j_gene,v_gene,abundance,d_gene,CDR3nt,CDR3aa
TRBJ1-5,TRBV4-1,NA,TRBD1,TGCGCCAGCAGCCAAGATCCCACAGGGGTGCAGCCCCAGCATTTT,CASSQDPTGVQPQHF
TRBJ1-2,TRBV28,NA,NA,TGTGCCAGCAGTCCCTCAACTGCAGCAACCAGCTATGGCTACACCTTC,CASSPSTAATSYGYTF
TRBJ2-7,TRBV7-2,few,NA,TGTGCCAGCAGCGCTTATTTGACAGGCTACGAGCAGTACTTC,CASSAYLTGYEQYF
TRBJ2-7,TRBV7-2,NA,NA,TGTGCCAGCAGCCCTTTAGACTCTAGCTCCTACGAGCAGTACTTC,CASSPLDSSSYEQYF
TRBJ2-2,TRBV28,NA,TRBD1,TGTGCCAACCGTTGCGACAGGGGGCAAGCCGGGGAGCTGTTTTTT,CANRCDRGQAGELFF
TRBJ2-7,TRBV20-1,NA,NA,TGCAGTGCTAGAGAGTCCTACGAGCAGTACTTC,CSARESYEQYF
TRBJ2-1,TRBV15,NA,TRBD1,TGTGCCACCAGCACCGTTGGACAGGTTGGAGATGAGCAGTTCTTC,CATSTVGQVGDEQFF
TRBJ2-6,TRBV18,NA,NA,TGTGCCAGCTCCCCTAGCTCTGGGGCCAACGTCCTGACTTTC,CASSPSSGANVLTF
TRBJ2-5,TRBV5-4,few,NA,TGCGCCAGCAGCCCCTCGGGGACGGAAGAGACCCAGTACTTC,CASSPSGTEETQYF
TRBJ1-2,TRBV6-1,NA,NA,TGTGCCAGCAGTCGGACATACAACACTAACTATGGCTACACCTTC,CASSRTYNTNYGYTF
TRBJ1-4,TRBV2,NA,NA,TGTGCCAGCCAAATCTGGGGCCGGGAGGAAAAACTGTTTTTT,CASQIWGREEKLFF
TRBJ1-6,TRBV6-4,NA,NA,TGTGCCAGCAGTCAGGGGAGAAATAATTCACCCCTCCACTTT,CASSQGRNNSPLHF
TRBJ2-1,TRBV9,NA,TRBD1,TGTGCCAGCAGCGTAGTTGGGACAGGGGGTCATGAGCAGTTCTTC,CASSVVGTGGHEQFF
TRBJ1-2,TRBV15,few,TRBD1,TGTGCCACCAGCAGAGGTGAGGGGACAGGTGGTGGCTACACCTTC,CATSRGEGTGGGYTF
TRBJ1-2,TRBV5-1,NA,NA,TGCGCCAGCAGCTTGGCCACAGCTACTAACTATGGCTACACCTTC,CASSLATATNYGYTF
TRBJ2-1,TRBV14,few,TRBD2,TGTGCCAGCAGTTTATTTAGCGGGAGCGGCAATGAGCAGTTCTTC,CASSLFSGSGNEQFF
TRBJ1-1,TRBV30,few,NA,TGTGCCTGGAGTGTACGAGAGGACACTGAAGCTTTCTTT,CAWSVREDTEAFF
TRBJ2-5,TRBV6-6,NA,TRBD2,TGTGCCAGCAGTTACTCTAGCGGGGGGAGTAAGACCCAGTACTTC,CASSYSSGGSKTQYF
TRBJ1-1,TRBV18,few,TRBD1,TGTGCCAGCTCACCAAGACAGGGTATCACCTCCACCTCTGAAGCTTTCTTT,CASSPRQGITSTSEAFF
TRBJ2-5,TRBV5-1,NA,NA,TGCGCCAGCAGCGCGACGCGGCGCGCGTCTTCCCAAGAGACCCAGTACTTC,CASSATRRASSQETQYF
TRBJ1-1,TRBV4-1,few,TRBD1,TGCGCCAGCAGCTCCGGGCAGGGGGCCCGGGACACTGAAGCTTTCTTT,CASSSGQGARDTEAFF
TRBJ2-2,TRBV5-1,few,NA,TGCGCCAGCAGCTTGGTTGCAGGGGCGAACACCGGGGAGCTGTTTTTT,CASSLVAGANTGELFF
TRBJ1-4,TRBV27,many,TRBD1,TGTGCCAGCAAAAAGCCCGGGACAGGGAATGAAAAACTGTTTTTT,CASKKPGTGNEKLFF
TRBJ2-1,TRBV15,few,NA,TGTGCCACCAGCAGAGATCAGGGGCAGGATGAGCAGTTCTTC,CATSRDQGQDEQFF
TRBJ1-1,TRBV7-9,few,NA,TGTGCCAGCAGCACCCAAACAGGGACTGAAGCTTTCTTT,CASSTQTGTEAFF
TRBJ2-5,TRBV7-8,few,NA,TGTGCCAGCAGCTTAGATGTTTGGGCAACCGGAGAGACCCAGTACTTC,CASSLDVWATGETQYF
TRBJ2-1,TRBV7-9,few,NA,TGTGCCAGCAGCCCCCGCGACACCCGCTCCTACAATGAGCAGTTCTTC,CASSPRDTRSYNEQFF
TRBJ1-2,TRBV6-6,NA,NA,TGTGCCAGCAGTTACGGGTGGGGTGGAGGCTACACCTTC,CASSYGWGGGYTF
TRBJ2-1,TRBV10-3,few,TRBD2,TGTGCCATCAGTGAGCCGGGACTAGCGGGAGGTATTGAGCAGTTCTTC,CAISEPGLAGGIEQFF
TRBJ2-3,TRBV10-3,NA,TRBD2,TGTGCCATCATGTCGGGAGGGGATGCAGATACGCAGTATTTT,CAIMSGGDADTQYF
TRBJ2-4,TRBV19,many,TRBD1,TGTGCCATGCGACAGGGGAACGGAAACATTCAGTACTTC,CAMRQGNGNIQYF
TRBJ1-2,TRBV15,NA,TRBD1,TGTGCCACCAGCAAAGCCCCGGCGCAGGGGGCCGGAATCAACTATGGCTACACCTTC,CATSKAPAQGAGINYGYTF
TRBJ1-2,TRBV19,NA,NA,TGTGCCAGTAATAGGGGCAGAGGCGGCTACACCTTC,CASNRGRGGYTF
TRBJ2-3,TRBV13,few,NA,TGTGCCAGCACCGCAATAAGGGACCGCTCAGATACGCAGTATTTT,CASTAIRDRSDTQYF